A single T cell receptor beta chain is shown here with its context. The clone's antigen remains unknown. No quality values exist for individual bases; no much larger clone is one base distant. Other DNA sequences of this sample code for an identical CDR3. CD8 naive samples were CD45RO-negative cells positively selected for CCR7, giving a CD45RA+CCR7+ population that excluded TemRA cells. Healthy HIV-negative adults with no recently reported acute infections or vaccinations were included as donors. Only Caucasian adults living in Nashville, Tennessee, USA were represented among the donors. Blood was obtained by leukapheresis, after which PBMCs were separated by Ficoll-Histopaque density gradient centrifugation and cryopreserved in liquid nitrogen vapor phase. Purity and quantity of every magnetically sorted T cell population were checked by analytical flow cytometry. Each sorted fraction had its genomic DNA isolated and then quantified by UV absorbance on a Nanodrop 2000c.

Using the deep immunoSEQ assay, multiplex PCR amplified TCR CDR3 regions from genomic DNA. Extracted genomic DNA from each cell subset was distributed evenly across all wells of several immunoSEQ 96-well plates, and each plate was treated as a replicate. For sorted subsets, about 210 ng of genomic DNA, equivalent to some 33,000 T cell genomes, went into each replicate PCR. Purified libraries were quantified with a Qubit 3.0 fluorometer, sized on a Bioanalyzer 2100, and re-quantified with the KAPA Library Quantification kit. Each immunoSEQ 96-well plate was sequenced on its own single-read 150-cycle Illumina NextSeq 550 flow cell. The source study handled its data this way. Because the immunoSEQ output held only junctional sequences and lacked quality scores, the filtering could not match the filtering applied to full-length reads. Sequences were annotated with PyIR, a Python wrapper for IgBLAST v1.9, using IMGT germline references to assign V/J genes and CDR3. Any read was removed if the V/J assignment was weak (E-value above 1e-6), the CDR3 was missing, or the read contained stop codons, out-of-frame junctions, or ambiguous translated residues. V3J clonotypes were defined as sequences sharing the same inferred V gene, J gene, and CDR3 amino acid sequence. Percentage overlap between repertoires was computed as shared unique clonotypes divided by the size of the smaller repertoire. Three approaches were used to assess repertoire richness: RTK rarefaction, the Chao1 estimator, and Recon v2.1 estimates of unobserved clonotypes. Generation probabilities for all TCRbeta clonotypes obtained by the gDNA method from a handful of donors were computed using OLGA. In its TCRdb copy, this immuneACCESS table keeps in-frame sequences only and misses some clones. Where compared with another copy, unresolved V genes explain less than half of these, and the others have no known cause. V, J and clone size reflect that table, while D and trimming were determined from the DNA. The sample includes hundreds of thousands of clones, with roughly 96% observed a single time. The top ten clonotypes cover less than 0.25% of the sample.

The data belong to a study of shared clonotypes between healthy human individuals (TCRdb year 2020). Context from the whole study: The cohort comprised a couple of women and a few men aged 18 to 49 years. For each donor, CD4 naive and CD4 memory were each run on three plates, CD8 naive on two plates, and CD8 memory on one plate. Blood TCR repertoires of several healthy adults were deeply sequenced to estimate repertoire size and the extent of clonotype sharing between individuals. To increase sequencing depth and limit assay-specific biases, TCR repertoire library preparation and sequencing were carried out by different laboratories using diverse techniques. Per donor, leukapheresis produced somewhere between about 0.94 and 9 billion PBMCs. The full study reports these points: Larger estimated clonotype richness was generally found for naive subsets than for memory subsets. Higher generation probabilities were observed for clonotypes shared by all four sorted-subset donors than for non-shared clonotypes. The small number of donors limited the genetic and exposure-history diversity represented. Pairwise subsampling indicated that sequencing depth was expected to affect the degree of clonotype sharing among donors. Incomplete sequencing was indicated by rarefaction of sorted-subset datasets, despite the large sequencing depth. When a handful of donors were compared, the shared fraction of clonotypes was about 5% for naive CD4, roughly 3.4% for naive CD8, more than 2% for memory CD4, and roughly 0.43% for memory CD8. Sampling was limited to blood, and TCR repertoires in tissue likely differ from TCR repertoires in blood.

Trimming takes 4 bases off V and 5 bases off J; junction bases not matched to a gene: 2. Reading from cysteine to phenylalanine, the CDR3 counts 13 amino acids. Of the read, only the CDR3 DNA is kept; its 39 bases are in frame from base 1. CDR1 and CDR2 (SGHVS, FNYEAQ) derive from the germline V gene. This TCR was sampled from a man aged 25 to 40 in good health. The sample comprised naive CD8+ T cells sorted from blood. The sample's cell subset or site, from its label and the paper: CD45RA+CCR7+. The chain links TRBV7-6 with TRBJ1-2; the central 9 bases match TRBD1. The DNA sequence reads TGTGCCAGCAGCTCGGGACAGGGTTATGGCTACACCTTC. It translates to CASSSGQGYGYTF. The CDR3 plus the reference TRBV7-6 and TRBJ1-2 genes for the other parts give the full variable domain: GAGVSQSPRYKVTKRGQDVALRCDPISGHVSLYWYRQALGQGPEFLTYFNYEAQQDKSGLPNDRFSAERPEGSISTLTIQRTEQRDSAMYRCASSSGQGYGYTFGSGTRLTVV.